A selection of T cell receptor beta chains follows, all from one sample in a study of blood T cells in healthy people across ages. TCRdb passed the 5' RACE reads through MiXCR, listing each CDR3 protein once. The table shows hundreds of thousands of distinct CDR3 sequences, with around 46% occurring only once. Specimen: blood. The receptor source for this set is a man between 25 and 39 years old in good health. Each CDR3 is given without its conserved first and last residue. The order of the fields is J gene, V gene, CDR3 protein.

J: TRBJ1-3
V: TRBV4-2
CDR3: ASSPRMLGPGNTIY

J: TRBJ2-6
V: TRBV4-3
CDR3: ASSQGDHASGANVLT

J: TRBJ2-7
V: TRBV3-1
CDR3: ASTLTKGSYSGNEQY

J: TRBJ2-7
V: TRBV11-1
CDR3: ASSNRGRLYEQY

J: TRBJ1-2
V: TRBV20-1
CDR3: SARELKGRGYGYT

J: TRBJ1-1
V: TRBV7-9
CDR3: ASSLEGGALNAF

J: TRBJ2-7
V: TRBV27
CDR3: ASSSLGTGGVYEQY

J: TRBJ2-4
V: TRBV28
CDR3: ASRTGTPPIQY

J: TRBJ1-1
V: TRBV20-1
CDR3: SALFLGGNTEAF

J: TRBJ2-7
V: TRBV12-3/TRBV12-4
CDR3: ASSLGQGNEQY